This is a list of T cell receptor beta chains from one sample in a study of blood T cell repertoires in COVID-19. TCRdb keeps only in-frame clones here, not all; method: immunoSEQ multiplex PCR. In the table there are 200,000 to 300,000 clones, around 86% of which are singletons. The sequenced sample consisted of peripheral blood. The source of these receptors is a woman in her sixties or seventies with COVID-19, enrolled during active disease. Both conserved end residues are part of each CDR3. Each record gives: D gene, clone size, J gene, V gene, CDR3 DNA, CDR3 protein. The D gene is left open where the match is weak. The listing skips clone size in some rows; elsewhere it reads once, few, many or a size class.

. | few | TRBJ1-2 | TRBV27 | TGTGCCAGCAGTTCCCCCACCGGGGTAGGCTACACCTTC | CASSSPTGVGYTF
. | . | TRBJ1-2 | TRBV29-1 | TGCAGCGTTGAAGGGGCGGGGGACCCACCCTTTGCCTATGGCTACACCTTC | CSVEGAGDPPFAYGYTF
TRBD1 | . | TRBJ1-1 | TRBV7-9 | TGTGCCAGCAGAGCCGGGACAGAGAACACTGAAGCTTTCTTT | CASRAGTENTEAFF
TRBD1 | . | TRBJ1-3 | TRBV27 | TGTGCCAGCAGTTCGGGACAGGTGGGAAACACCATATATTTT | CASSSGQVGNTIYF
. | many | TRBJ1-2 | TRBV7-9 | TGTGCCAGCAGCAGTGTCAGGGGCTATGGCTACACCTTC | CASSSVRGYGYTF
. | . | TRBJ2-3 | TRBV7-2 | TGTGCCAGCAGCTTCAGTGATACGCAGTATTTT | CASSFSDTQYF
. | . | TRBJ1-6 | TRBV7-9 | TGTGCCAGCAGCTTAGTCGTCGGAGATAATTCACCCCTCCACTTT | CASSLVVGDNSPLHF
. | . | TRBJ1-5 | TRBV6-5 | TGTGCCAGCAAAGCAGGTGGGAATCAGCCCCAGCATTTT | CASKAGGNQPQHF
TRBD2 | . | TRBJ2-1 | TRBV5-1 | TGCGCCAGCAGCTGGATAGCGGGAGGATCCAATGAGCAGTTCTTC | CASSWIAGGSNEQFF
TRBD1 | . | TRBJ1-3 | TRBV7-7 | TGTGCCAGCAGCCCGGACAGGACTGGAAACACCATATATTTT | CASSPDRTGNTIYF
TRBD1 | few | TRBJ1-6 | TRBV20-1 | TGCAGTGCTAGTCGGACAGGGGAAAGGGGCTATAATTCACCCCTCCACTTT | CSASRTGERGYNSPLHF
. | . | TRBJ2-7 | TRBV28 | TGTGCCAGCAGTTACGGACTGCAGAGCTCCTACGAGCAGTACTTC | CASSYGLQSSYEQYF
. | . | TRBJ1-5 | TRBV7-9 | TGTGCCAGCAGCCCCTCTGGGCGGGGTTCTAATCAGCCCCAGCATTTT | CASSPSGRGSNQPQHF
. | . | TRBJ2-2 | TRBV18 | TGTGCCAGCTCACCACCGGTGGCAGGGGTGTTCGACACCGGGGAGCTGTTTTTT | CASSPPVAGVFDTGELFF
. | . | TRBJ1-2 | TRBV9 | TGTGCCAGCAGCGTAGCTCAATCCAGGAATCGCTACACCTTC | CASSVAQSRNRYTF
. | . | TRBJ2-7 | TRBV28 | TGTGCCAGCAGTTCGACGGGATCTCGGAACGAGCAGTACTTC | CASSSTGSRNEQYF
. | . | TRBJ2-5 | TRBV28 | TGTGCCAGCAGTCTCCGGGGAGCCCAGTACTTC | CASSLRGAQYF
TRBD2 | . | TRBJ2-5 | TRBV7-3 | TGTGCCAGCAGCTTAACCAGCGGGAGCACAGAGACCCAGTACTTC | CASSLTSGSTETQYF
TRBD1 | . | TRBJ2-6 | TRBV6-6 | TGTGCCAGCAGTCTAAGGACAGGGGGCTTCCACTCTGGGGCCAACGTCCTGACTTTC | CASSLRTGGFHSGANVLTF
TRBD1 | once | TRBJ1-5 | TRBV18 | TGTGCCAGCTCACCGGAACAGGGGGCGTACGATCAGCCCCAGCATTTT | CASSPEQGAYDQPQHF
. | . | TRBJ2-1 | TRBV30 | TGTGCCTGGAGTGCCGGGAGCTCCTACAATGAGCAGTTCTTC | CAWSAGSSYNEQFF
TRBD1 | . | TRBJ1-5 | TRBV19 | TGTGCCAGTAGTATTGGGACAGGGGGCGCGAGAGGTCAGCCCCAGCATTTT | CASSIGTGGARGQPQHF
TRBD2 | . | TRBJ2-2 | TRBV28 | TGTGCCAGCAGCCCCCGCTACCCTAGCGGGATTTATTCCGGGGAGCTGTTTTTT | CASSPRYPSGIYSGELFF
. | . | TRBJ2-3 | TRBV28 | TGTGCCAGCAGTTTATTACAGCCCACAGATACGCAGTATTTT | CASSLLQPTDTQYF
. | . | TRBJ1-5 | TRBV7-2 | TGTGCCAGCAGCCCGCGGACAGTTTTGTTGCAGCCCCAGCATTTT | CASSPRTVLLQPQHF
. | . | TRBJ1-1 | TRBV9 | TGTGCCAGCAGCGTAGCTACGGGAGACAGCACTGAAGCTTTCTTT | CASSVATGDSTEAFF
. | . | TRBJ1-1 | TRBV2 | TGTGCCAGCAGTGGACGGGTGAACACTGAAGCTTTCTTT | CASSGRVNTEAFF
TRBD1 | . | TRBJ2-5 | TRBV7-9 | TGTGCCAGCAGCTTAGCGGGGACAGGAGTACGAGAGACCCAGTACTTC | CASSLAGTGVRETQYF
. | . | TRBJ2-1 | TRBV5-4 | TGTGCCAGCAGCCTACCCTACAATGAGCAGTTCTTC | CASSLPYNEQFF